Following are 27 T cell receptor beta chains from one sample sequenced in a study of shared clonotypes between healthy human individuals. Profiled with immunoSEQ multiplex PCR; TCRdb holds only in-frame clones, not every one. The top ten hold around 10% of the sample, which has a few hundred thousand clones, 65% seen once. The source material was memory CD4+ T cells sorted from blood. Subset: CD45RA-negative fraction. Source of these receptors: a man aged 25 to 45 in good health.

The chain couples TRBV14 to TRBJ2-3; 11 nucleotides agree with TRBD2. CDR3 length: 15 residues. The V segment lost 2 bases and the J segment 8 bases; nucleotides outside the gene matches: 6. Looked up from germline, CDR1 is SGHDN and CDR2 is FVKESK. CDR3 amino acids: CASSQLGTSGGTQYF. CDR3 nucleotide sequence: TGTGCCAGCAGCCAACTAGGGACTAGCGGAGGTACGCAGTATTTT.

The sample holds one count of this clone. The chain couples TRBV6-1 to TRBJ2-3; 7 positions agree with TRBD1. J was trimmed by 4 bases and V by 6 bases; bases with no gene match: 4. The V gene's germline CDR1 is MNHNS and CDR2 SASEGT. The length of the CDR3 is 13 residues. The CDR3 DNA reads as TGTGCCAGCAGCCGACAGGGCCCAGATACGCAGTATTTT. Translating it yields CASSRQGPDTQYF.

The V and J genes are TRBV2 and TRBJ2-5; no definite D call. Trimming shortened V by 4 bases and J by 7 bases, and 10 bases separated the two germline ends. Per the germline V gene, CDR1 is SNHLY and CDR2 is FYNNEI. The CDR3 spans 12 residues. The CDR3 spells CASSVPKGTQYF. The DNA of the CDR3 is TGTGCCAGCAGTGTCCCAAAGGGGACCCAGTACTTC.

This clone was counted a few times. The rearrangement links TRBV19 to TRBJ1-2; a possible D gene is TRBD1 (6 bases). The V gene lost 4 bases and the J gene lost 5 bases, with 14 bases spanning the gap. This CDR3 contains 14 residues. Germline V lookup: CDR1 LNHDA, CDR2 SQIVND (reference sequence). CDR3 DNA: TGTGCCAGTAGTACCTGGACAGACCTATATGGCTACACCTTC. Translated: CASSTWTDLYGYTF.

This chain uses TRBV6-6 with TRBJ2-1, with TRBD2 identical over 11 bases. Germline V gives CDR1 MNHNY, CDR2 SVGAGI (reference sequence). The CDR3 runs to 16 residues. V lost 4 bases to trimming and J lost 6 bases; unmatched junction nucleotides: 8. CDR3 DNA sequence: TGTGCCAGCAGTTTAGCGGGAGGGCCTTTCCCCAATGAGCAGTTCTTC. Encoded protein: CASSLAGGPFPNEQFF.

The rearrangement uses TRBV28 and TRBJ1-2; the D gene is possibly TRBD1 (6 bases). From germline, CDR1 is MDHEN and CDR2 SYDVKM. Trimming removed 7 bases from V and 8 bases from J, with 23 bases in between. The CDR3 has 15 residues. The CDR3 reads CASTPGGTGPGGYTF. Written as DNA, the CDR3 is TGTGCCAGCACCCCAGGAGGTACAGGGCCAGGCGGCTACACCTTC.

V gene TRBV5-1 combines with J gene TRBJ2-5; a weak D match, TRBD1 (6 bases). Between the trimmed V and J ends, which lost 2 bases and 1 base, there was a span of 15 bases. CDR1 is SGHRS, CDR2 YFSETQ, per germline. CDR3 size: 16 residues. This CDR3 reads CASSFSRVGGQETQYF. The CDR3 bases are TGCGCCAGCAGCTTCAGCAGGGTAGGGGGCCAAGAGACCCAGTACTTC.

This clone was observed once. As DNA, the CDR3 is TGTGCCAGCAGCTACCGGGACACAAGCTCCTACGAGCAGTACTTC. As protein: CASSYRDTSSYEQYF. The genes are TRBV5-6 and TRBJ2-7; a weak D match, TRBD1 (6 bases). V was clipped by 3 bases and J by 0 bases, with 13 bases between them. Germline CDR1 SGHDT, CDR2 YYEEEE. The CDR3 extends over 15 amino acids.

The CDR3: CASSFMEGIFYNEQFF. In nucleotides, the CDR3 is TGTGCCAGCAGCTTCATGGAGGGGATCTTCTACAATGAGCAGTTCTTC. The chain employs TRBV11-2 and TRBJ2-1; possibly TRBD2 for D (6 bases). The CDR3 totals 16 residues. V was pared by 3 bases and J by 3 bases, with 15 bases between. The germline CDR1 and CDR2 sequences are SGHAT and FQNNGV.

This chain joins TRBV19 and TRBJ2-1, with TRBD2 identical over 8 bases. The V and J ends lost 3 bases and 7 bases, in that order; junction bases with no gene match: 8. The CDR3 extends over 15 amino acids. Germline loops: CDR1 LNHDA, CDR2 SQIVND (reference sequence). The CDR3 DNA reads TGTGCCAGTAGTATGAGAGCGGGAGTCGTGAATGAGCAGTTCTTC. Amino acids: CASSMRAGVVNEQFF.

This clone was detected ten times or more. The CDR3 DNA follows: TGTGCCAGCAGAGCTAGGAGTGGGGGGGTGTTCGACGAGCAGTTCTTC. This sequence encodes CASRARSGGVFDEQFF. V usage is TRBV2 and J usage is TRBJ2-1; TRBD2 matches at 7 bases. Germline V gives CDR1 SNHLY, CDR2 FYNNEI. V trimming: 6 bases; J trimming: 10 bases; junction bases outside the gene matches: 18. The CDR3 consists of 16 residues.

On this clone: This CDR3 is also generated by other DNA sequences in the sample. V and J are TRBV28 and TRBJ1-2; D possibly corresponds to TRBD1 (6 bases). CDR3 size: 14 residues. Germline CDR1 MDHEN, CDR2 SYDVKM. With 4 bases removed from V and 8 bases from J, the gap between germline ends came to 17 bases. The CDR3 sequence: CASSSPGGSYGYTF. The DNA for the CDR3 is TGTGCCAGCAGTTCCCCCGGGGGCTCCTACGGCTACACCTTC.

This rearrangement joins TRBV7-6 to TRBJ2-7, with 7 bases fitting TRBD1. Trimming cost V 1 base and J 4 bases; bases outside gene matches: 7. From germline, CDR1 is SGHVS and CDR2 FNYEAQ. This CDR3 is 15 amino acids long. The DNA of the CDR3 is TGTGCCAGCAGCTTAGGGGGGACAGCAGAATACGAGCAGTACTTC. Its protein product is CASSLGGTAEYEQYF.

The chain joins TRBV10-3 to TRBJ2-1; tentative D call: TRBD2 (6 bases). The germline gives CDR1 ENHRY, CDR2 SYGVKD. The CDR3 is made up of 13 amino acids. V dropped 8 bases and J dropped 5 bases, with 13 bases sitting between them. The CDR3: CAIHSAGNNEQFF. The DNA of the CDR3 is TGTGCCATCCATAGCGCGGGAAACAATGAGCAGTTCTTC.

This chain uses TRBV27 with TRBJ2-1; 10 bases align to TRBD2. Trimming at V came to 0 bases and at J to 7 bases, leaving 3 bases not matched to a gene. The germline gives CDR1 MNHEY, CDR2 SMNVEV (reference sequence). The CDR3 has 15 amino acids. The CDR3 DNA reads TGTGCCAGCAGTTTATCGGGACTAGCGAGAAATGAGCAGTTCTTC. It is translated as CASSLSGLARNEQFF.

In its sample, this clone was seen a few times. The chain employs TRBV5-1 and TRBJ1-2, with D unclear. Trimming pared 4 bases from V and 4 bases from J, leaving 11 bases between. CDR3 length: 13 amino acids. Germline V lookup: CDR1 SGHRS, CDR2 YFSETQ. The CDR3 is CASSPGPSYGYTF. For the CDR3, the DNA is TGCGCCAGCAGCCCTGGACCTTCCTATGGCTACACCTTC.

The CDR3 sequence is CAILKSLDYGYTF. The CDR3 DNA reads TGTGCCATCTTGAAGTCATTGGACTATGGCTACACCTTC. The chain is built from TRBV10-3 and TRBJ1-2; D is unresolved. The CDR3 has 13 amino acids. Trimming stripped 8 bases from V and 3 bases from J, with 13 bases between. Germline CDR1 ENHRY, CDR2 SYGVKD.

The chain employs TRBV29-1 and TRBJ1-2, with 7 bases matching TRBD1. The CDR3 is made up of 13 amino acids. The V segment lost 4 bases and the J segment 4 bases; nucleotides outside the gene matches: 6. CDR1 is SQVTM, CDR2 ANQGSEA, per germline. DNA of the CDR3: TGCAGCGTTGGGGGTGGGGACAGCTATGGCTACACCTTC. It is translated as CSVGGGDSYGYTF.

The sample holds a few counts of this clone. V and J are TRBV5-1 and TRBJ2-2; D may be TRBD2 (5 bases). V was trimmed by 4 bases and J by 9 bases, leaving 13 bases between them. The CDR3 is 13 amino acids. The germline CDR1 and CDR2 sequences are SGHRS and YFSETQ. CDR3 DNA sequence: TGCGCCAGCAGCGTAGGGAGCTTGAGGGAGCTGTTTTTT. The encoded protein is CASSVGSLRELFF.

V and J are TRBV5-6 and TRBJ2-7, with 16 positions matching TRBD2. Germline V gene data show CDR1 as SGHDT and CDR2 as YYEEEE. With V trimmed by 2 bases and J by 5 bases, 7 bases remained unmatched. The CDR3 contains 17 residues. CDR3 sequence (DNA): TGTGCCAGCAGCTTACCGGGACTAGCGGGAGGGCCTGACGAGCAGTACTTC. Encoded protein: CASSLPGLAGGPDEQYF.

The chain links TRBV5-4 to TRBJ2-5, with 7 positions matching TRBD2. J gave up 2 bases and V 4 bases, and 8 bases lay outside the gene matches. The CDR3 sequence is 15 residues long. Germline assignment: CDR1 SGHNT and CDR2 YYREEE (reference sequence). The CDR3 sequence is CASSPAQGGQETQYF. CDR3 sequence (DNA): TGTGCCAGCAGCCCAGCCCAGGGAGGGCAAGAGACCCAGTACTTC.

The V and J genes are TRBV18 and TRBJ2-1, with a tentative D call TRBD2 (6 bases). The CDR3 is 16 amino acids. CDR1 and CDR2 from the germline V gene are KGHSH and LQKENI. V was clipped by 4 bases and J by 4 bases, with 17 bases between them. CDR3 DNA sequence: TGTGCCAGCTCACAATCAGCCCCGGGACTTTACAATGAGCAGTTCTTC. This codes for CASSQSAPGLYNEQFF.

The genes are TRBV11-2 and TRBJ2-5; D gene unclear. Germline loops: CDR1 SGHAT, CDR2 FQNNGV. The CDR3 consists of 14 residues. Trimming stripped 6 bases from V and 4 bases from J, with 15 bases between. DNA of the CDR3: TGTGCCAGCAGGCCTCTAGGAGATTTAGAGACCCAGTACTTC. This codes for CASRPLGDLETQYF.

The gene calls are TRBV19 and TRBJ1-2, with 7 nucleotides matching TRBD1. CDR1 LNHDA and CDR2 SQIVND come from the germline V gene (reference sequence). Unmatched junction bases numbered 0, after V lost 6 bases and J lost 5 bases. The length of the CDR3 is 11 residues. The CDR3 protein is CASSRGYGYTF. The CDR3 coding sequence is TGTGCCAGTAGCAGGGGGTATGGCTACACCTTC.

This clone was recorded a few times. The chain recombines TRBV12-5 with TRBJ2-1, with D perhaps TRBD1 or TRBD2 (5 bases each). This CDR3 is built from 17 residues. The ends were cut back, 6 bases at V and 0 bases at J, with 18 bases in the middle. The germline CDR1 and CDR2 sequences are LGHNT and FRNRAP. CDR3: CASGSWGAGVSYNEQFF. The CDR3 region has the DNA TGTGCTAGTGGCTCCTGGGGCGCGGGCGTCTCCTACAATGAGCAGTTCTTC.

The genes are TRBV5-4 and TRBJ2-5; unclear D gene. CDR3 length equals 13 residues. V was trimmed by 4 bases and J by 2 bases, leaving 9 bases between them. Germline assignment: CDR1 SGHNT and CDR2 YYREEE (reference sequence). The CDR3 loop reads CASSIRGQETQYF. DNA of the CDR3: TGTGCCAGCAGCATCCGTGGTCAAGAGACCCAGTACTTC. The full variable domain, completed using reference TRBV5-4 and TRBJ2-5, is ETGVTQSPTHLIKTRGQQVTLRCSSQSGHNTVSWYQQALGQGPQFIFQYYREEENGRGNFPPRFSGLQFPNYSSELNVNALELDDSALYLCASSIRGQETQYFGPGTRLLVL.

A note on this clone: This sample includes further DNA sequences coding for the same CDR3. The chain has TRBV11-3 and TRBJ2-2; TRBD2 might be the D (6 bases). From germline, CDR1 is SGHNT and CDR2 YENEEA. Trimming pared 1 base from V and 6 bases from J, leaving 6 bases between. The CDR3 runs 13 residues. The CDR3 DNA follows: TGTGCCAGCAGCTTAGCGGGGGCCGGGGAGCTGTTTTTT. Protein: CASSLAGAGELFF.